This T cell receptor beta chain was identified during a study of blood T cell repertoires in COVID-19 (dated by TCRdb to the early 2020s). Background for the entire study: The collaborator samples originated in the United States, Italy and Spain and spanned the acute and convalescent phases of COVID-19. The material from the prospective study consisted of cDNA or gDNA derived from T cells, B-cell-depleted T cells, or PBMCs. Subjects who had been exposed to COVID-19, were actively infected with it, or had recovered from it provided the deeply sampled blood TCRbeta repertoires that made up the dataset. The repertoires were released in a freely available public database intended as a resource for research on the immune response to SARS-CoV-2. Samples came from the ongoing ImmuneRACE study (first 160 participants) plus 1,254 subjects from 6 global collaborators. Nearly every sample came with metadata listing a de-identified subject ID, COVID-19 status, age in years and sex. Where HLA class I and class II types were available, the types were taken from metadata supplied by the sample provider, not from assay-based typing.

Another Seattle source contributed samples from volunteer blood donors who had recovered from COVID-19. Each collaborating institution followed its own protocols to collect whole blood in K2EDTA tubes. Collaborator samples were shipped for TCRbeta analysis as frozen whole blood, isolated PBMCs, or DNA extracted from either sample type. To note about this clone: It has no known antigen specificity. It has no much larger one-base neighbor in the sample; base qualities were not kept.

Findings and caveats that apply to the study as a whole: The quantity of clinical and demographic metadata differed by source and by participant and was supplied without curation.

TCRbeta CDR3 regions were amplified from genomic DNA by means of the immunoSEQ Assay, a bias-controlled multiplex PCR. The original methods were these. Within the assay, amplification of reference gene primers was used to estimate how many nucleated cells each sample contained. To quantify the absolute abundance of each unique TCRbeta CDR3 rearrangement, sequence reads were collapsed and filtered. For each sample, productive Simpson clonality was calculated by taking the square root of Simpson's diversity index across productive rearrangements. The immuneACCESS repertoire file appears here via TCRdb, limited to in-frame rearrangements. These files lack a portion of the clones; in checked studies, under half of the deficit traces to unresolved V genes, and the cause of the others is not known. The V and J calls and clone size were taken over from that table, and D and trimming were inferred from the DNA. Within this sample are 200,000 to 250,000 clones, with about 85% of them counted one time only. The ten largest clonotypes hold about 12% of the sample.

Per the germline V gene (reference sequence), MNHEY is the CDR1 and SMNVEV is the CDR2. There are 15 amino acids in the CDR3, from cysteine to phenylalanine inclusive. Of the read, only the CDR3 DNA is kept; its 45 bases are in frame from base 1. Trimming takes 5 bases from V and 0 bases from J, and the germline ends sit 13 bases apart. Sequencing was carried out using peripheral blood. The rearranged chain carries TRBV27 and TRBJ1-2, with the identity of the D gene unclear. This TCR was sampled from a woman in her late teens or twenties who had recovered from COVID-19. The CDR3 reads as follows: CASSVGGLPNYGYTF. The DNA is TGTGCCAGCAGTGTCGGAGGCCTCCCTAACTATGGCTACACCTTC.